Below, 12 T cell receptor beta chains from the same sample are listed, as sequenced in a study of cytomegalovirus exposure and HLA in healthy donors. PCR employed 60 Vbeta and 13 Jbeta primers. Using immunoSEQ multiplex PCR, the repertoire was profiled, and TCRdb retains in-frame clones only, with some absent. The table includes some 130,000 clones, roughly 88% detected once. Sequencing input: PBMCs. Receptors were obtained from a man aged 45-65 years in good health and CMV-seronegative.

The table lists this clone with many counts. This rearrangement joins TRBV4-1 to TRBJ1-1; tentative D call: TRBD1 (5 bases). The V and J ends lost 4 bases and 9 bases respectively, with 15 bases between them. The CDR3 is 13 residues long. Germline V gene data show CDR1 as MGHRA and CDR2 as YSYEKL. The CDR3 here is CASSPLRTTQAFF. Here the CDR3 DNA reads TGCGCCAGCAGCCCACTTCGGACAACCCAAGCTTTCTTT.

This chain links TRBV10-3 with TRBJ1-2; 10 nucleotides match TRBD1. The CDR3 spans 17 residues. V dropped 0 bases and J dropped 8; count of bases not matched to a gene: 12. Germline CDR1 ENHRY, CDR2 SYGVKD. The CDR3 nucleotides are TGTGCCATCAGTGAGTCGATCTCGGGACAGGGGACGGGGGGCTACACCTTC. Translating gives CAISESISGQGTGGYTF.

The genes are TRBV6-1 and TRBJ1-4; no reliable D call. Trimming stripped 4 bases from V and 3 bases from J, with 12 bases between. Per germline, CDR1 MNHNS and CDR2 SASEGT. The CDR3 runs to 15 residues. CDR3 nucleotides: TGTGCCAGCAGTGTCAGGCAGGCTGCTAATGAAAAACTGTTTTTT. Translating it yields CASSVRQAANEKLFF.

The CDR3 is CASSDFNEQFF. The DNA of the CDR3 is TGTGCCAGCAGCGACTTCAATGAGCAGTTCTTC. The chain uses TRBV11-2 and TRBJ2-1; D call uncertain. The CDR3 contains 11 residues. The V gene's germline CDR1 is SGHAT and CDR2 FQNNGV. V lost 5 bases, J lost 6 bases, and 5 bases lay in between.

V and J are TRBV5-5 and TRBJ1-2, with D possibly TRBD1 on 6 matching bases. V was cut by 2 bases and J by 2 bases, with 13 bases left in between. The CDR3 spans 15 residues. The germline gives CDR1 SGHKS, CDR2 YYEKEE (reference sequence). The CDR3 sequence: CASSFSQDRNYGYTF. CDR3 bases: TGTGCCAGCAGCTTTTCCCAGGACAGAAACTATGGCTACACCTTC.

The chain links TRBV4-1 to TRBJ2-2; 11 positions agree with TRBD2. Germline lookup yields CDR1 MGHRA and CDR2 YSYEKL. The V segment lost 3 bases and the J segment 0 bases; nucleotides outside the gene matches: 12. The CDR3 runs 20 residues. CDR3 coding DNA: TGCGCCAGCAGCCATCCATCCCCCCTTAGCGGGGGGGCGAACACCGGGGAGCTGTTTTTT. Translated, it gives CASSHPSPLSGGANTGELFF.

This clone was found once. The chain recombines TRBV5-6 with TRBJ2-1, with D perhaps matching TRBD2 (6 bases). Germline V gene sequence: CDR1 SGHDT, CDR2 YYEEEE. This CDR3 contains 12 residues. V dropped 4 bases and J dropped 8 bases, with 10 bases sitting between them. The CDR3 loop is CASSPEGYEQFF. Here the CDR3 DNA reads TGTGCCAGCAGCCCGGAGGGGTATGAGCAGTTCTTC.

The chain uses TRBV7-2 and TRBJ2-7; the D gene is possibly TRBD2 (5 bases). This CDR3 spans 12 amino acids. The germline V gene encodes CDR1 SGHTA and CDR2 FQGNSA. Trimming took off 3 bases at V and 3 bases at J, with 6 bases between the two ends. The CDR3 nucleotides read TGTGCCAGCAGCTTCGGGGACTACGAGCAGTACTTC. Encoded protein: CASSFGDYEQYF.

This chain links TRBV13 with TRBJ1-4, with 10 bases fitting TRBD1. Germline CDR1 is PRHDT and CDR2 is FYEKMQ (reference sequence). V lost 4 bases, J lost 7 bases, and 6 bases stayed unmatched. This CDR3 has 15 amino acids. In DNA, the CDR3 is TGTGCCAGCAGCTCTCGACAGGGGGCTGGTGAAAAACTGTTTTTT. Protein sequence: CASSSRQGAGEKLFF.

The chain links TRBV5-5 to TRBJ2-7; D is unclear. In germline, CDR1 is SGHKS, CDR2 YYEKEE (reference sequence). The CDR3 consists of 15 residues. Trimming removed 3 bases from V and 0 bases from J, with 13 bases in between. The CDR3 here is CASSSSTYASYEQYF. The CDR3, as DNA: TGTGCCAGCAGCTCGTCAACATACGCCTCCTACGAGCAGTACTTC.

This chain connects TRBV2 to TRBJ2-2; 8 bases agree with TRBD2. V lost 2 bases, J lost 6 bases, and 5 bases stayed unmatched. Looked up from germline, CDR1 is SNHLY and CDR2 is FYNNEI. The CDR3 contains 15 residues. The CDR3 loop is CASSEYGTSSGELFF. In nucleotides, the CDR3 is TGTGCCAGCAGTGAATACGGGACTAGTTCCGGGGAGCTGTTTTTT.

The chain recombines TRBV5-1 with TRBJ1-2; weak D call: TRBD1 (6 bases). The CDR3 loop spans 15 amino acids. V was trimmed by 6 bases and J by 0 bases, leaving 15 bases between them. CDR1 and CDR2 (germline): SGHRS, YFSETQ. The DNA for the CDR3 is TGCGCCAGCAAACTTCAGGGGTCGGCTAACTATGGCTACACCTTC. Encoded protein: CASKLQGSANYGYTF.